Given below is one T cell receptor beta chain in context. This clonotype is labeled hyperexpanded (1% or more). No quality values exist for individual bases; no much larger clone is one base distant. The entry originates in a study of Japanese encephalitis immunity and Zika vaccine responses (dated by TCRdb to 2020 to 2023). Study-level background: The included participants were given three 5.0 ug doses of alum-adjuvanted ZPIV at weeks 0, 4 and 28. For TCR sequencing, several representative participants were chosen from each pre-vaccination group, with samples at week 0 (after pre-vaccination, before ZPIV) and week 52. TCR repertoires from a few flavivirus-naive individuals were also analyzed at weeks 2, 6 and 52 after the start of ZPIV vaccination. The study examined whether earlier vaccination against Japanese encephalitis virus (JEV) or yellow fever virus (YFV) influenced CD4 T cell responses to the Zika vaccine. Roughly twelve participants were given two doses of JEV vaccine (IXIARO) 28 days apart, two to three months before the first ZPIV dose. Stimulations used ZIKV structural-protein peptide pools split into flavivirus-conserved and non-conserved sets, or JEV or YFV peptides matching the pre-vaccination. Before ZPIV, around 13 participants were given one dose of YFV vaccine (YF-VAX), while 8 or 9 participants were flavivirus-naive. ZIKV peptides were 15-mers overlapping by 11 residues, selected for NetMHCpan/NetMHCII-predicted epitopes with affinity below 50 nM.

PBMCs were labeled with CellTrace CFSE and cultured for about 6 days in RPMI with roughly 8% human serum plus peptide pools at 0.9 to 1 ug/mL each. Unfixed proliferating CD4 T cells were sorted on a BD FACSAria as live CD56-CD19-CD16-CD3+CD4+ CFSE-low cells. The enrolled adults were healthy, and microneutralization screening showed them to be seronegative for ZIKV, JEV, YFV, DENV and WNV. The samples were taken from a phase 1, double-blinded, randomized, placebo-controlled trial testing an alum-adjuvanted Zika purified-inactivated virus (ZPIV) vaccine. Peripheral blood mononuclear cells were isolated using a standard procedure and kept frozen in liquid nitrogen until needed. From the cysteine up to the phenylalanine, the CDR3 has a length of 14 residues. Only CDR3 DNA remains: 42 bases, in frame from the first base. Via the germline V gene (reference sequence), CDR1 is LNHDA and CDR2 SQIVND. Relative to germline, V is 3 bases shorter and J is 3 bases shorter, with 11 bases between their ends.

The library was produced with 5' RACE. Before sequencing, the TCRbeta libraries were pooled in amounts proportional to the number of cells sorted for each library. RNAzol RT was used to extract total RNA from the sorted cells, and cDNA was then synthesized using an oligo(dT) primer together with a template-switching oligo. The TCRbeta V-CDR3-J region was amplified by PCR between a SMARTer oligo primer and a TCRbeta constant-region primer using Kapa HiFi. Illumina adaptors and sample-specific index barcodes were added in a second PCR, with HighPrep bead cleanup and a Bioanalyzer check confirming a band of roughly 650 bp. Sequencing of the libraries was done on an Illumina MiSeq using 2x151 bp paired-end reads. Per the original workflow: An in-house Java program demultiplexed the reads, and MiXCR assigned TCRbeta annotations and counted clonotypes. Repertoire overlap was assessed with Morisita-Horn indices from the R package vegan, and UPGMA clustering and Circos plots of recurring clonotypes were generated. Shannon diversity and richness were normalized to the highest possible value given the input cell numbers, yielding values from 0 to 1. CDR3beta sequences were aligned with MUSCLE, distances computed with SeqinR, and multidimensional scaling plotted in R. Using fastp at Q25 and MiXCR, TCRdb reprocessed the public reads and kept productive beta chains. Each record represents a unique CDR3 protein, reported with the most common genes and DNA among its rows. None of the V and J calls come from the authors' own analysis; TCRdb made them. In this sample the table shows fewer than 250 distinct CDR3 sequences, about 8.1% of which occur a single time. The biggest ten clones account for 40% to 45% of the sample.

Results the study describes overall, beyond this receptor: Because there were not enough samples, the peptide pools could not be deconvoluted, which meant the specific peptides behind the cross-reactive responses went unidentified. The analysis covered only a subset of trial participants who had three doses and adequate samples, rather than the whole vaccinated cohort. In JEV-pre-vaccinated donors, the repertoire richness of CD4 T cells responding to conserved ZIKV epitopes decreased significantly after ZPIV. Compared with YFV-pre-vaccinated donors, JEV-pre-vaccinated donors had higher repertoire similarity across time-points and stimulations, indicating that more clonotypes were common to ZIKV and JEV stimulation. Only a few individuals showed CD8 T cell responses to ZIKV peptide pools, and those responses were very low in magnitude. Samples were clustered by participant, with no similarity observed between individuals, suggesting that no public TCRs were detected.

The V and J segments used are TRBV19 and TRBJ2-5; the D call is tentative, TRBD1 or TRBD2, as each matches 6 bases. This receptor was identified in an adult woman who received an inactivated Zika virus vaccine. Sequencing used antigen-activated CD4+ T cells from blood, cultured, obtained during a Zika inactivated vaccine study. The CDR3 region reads CASSMGGREETQYF. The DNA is TGTGCCAGTAGTATGGGGGGCAGGGAAGAGACCCAGTACTTC.